Shown below are 8 T cell receptor beta chains from a single sample sequenced in a study of CD8 T cells in ankylosing spondylitis (dated by TCRdb to 2016 to 2017). Receptor libraries were prepared by 5' RACE. TCRdb lists the instrument as Illumina HiSeq 2500. TCRdb ran its own pipeline on the public reads, namely fastp trimming at Q25 and MiXCR clone calling, and kept in-frame beta chains. Records with the same CDR3 protein are collapsed into one entry carrying the most frequent genes and DNA. Recorded for this sample are 240,000 or so distinct CDR3 sequences; roughly 8.6% of them occurred a single time. Approximately 6.3% of the sample is in the top ten clones. Sequencing was performed on blood, either unsorted or a sorted T cell fraction (not recorded which). These receptors were taken from a male donor with ankylosing spondylitis or in good health (not recorded which).

The V call is TRBV4-1, the J call TRBJ2-7; no reliable D call. The CDR3 is made up of 15 amino acids. CDR1 MGHRA and CDR2 YSYEKL come from the germline V gene. Between the trimmed V and J ends, which lost 0 bases and 7 bases, there was a span of 16 bases. CDR3 sequence: CASSQEVPSDWEQYF. The DNA for the CDR3 is TGCGCCAGCAGCCAAGAGGTTCCTAGTGACTGGGAGCAGTACTTC.

V is TRBV6-5 and J is TRBJ1-1; D not certain. CDR3 length: 14 amino acids. V dropped 0 bases and J dropped 5 bases, with 10 bases sitting between them. Germline V lookup: CDR1 MNHEY, CDR2 SVGAGI. CDR3 in DNA: TGTGCCAGCAGTTACTCTGGGTATAGGACTGAAGCTTTCTTT. This translates into CASSYSGYRTEAFF.

This clonotype was recorded many times. J is TRBJ1-2 and V is TRBV18; D unclear. The CDR3 contains 14 residues. CDR1 KGHSH and CDR2 LQKENI come from the germline V gene. Trimming left V 2 bases short and J 5 bases short, with 12 bases between. Here the CDR3 DNA reads TGTGCCAGCTCACCAAGGCCTGTTGGTTATGGCTACACCTTC. Translated: CASSPRPVGYGYTF.

This clonotype was observed many times. The CDR3 loop is CASSLEGRSGNTIYF. CDR3 nucleotide sequence: TGTGCCAGCAGCTTGGAGGGGAGGTCTGGAAACACCATATATTTT. The genes are TRBV7-2 and TRBJ1-3, with D perhaps TRBD1 (5 bases). Between the trimmed V and J ends, which lost 3 bases and 1 base, there was a span of 10 bases. Per germline, CDR1 SGHTA and CDR2 FQGNSA. This CDR3 has 15 amino acids. Complete variable domain (other parts from reference TRBV7-2 and TRBJ1-3): GAGVSQSPSNKVTEKGKDVELRCDPISGHTALYWYRQSLGQGLEFLIYFQGNSAPDKSGLPSDRFSAERTGGSVSTLTIQRTQQEDSAVYLCASSLEGRSGNTIYFGEGSWLTVV.

This clonotype was counted at least ten times. V usage is TRBV7-2 and J usage is TRBJ2-4, with 8 positions matching TRBD1. This CDR3 region has 19 residues. The J segment lost 0 bases and the V segment lost 0 bases, leaving 10 bases of the junction unmatched. In germline, CDR1 is SGHTA, CDR2 FQGNSA. CDR3: CASSLAGPGGFLAKNIQYF. The CDR3 nucleotides read TGTGCCAGCAGCTTAGCCGGGCCAGGGGGCTTTTTAGCCAAAAACATTCAGTACTTC.

At least ten counts were recorded for this clonotype. The CDR3 spells CSARPQGGAGTLAKNIQYF. CDR3 in DNA: TGCAGTGCTAGACCTCAGGGGGGGGCAGGGACACTAGCCAAAAACATTCAGTACTTC. This chain uses TRBV20-1 with TRBJ2-4; D possibly matches TRBD1 or TRBD2 (7 bases each). Trimming removed 2 bases from V and 0 bases from J, with 23 bases in between. This CDR3 comprises 19 residues. Germline assignment: CDR1 DFQATT and CDR2 SNEGSKA (reference sequence).

A remark on this clonotype: A single base separates this from a much larger clone, so it may be a read error. This sequence joins TRBV12-3 or TRBV12-4 and TRBJ2-1; 7 bases line up with TRBD2. The CDR3 runs to 15 residues. The CDR3 DNA follows: TGTGCCAGCAGTTTATCCGGGACTAACTACACTGAGCAGTTCTTC. Protein product: CASSLSGTNYTEQFF.

This clonotype was detected many times. V and J are TRBV2 and TRBJ2-2, with no clear D. The CDR3 has 14 residues. Germline V CDR1 and CDR2: SNHLY, FYNNEI. Deletions cut 6 bases from V and 0 bases from J, with 8 bases between. CDR3 in amino acids: CASRVGANTGELFF. CDR3 nucleotide sequence: TGTGCCAGCAGGGTCGGTGCGAACACCGGGGAGCTGTTTTTT.